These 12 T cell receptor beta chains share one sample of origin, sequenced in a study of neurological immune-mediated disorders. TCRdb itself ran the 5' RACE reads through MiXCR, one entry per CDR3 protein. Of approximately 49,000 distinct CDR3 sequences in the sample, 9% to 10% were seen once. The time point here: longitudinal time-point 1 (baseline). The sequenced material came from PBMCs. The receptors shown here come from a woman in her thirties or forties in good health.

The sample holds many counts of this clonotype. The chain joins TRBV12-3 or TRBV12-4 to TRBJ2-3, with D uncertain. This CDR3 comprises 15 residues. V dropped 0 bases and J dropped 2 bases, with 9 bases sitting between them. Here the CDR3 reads CASSLAPPPTDTQYF. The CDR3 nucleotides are TGTGCCAGCAGTTTAGCCCCACCACCCACAGATACGCAGTATTTT.

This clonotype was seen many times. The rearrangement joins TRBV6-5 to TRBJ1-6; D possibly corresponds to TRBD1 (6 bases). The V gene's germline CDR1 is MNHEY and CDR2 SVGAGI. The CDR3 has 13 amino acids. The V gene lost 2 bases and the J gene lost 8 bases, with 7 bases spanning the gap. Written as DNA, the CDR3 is TGTGCCAGCAGTTACAACAGGGATTCACCCCTCCACTTT. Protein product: CASSYNRDSPLHF.

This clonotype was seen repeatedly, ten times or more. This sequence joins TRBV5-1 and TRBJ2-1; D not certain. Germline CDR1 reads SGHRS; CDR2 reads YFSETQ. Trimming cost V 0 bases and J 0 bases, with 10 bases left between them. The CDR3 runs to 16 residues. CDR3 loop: CASSLATVSSYNEQFF. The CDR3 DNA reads TGCGCCAGCAGCTTGGCCACGGTAAGCTCCTACAATGAGCAGTTCTTC.

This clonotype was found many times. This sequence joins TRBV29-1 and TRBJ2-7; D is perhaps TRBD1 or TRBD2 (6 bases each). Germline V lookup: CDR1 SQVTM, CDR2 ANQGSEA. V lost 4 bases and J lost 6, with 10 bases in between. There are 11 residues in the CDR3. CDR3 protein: CSVAGGGEQYF. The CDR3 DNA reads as TGCAGCGTTGCCGGAGGGGGCGAGCAGTACTTC.

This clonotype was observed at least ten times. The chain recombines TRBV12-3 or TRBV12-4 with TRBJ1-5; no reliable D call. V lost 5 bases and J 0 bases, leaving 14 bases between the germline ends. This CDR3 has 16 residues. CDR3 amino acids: CASSPGMGHSNQPQHF. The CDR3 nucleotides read TGTGCCAGCAGTCCCGGTATGGGCCATAGCAATCAGCCCCAGCATTTT.

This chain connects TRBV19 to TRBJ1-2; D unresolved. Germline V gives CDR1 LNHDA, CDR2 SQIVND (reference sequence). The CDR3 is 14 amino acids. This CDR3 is CAEGQRAGPYGYTF. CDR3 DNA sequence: TGTGCGGAGGGCCAACGGGCAGGACCCTATGGCTACACCTTC.

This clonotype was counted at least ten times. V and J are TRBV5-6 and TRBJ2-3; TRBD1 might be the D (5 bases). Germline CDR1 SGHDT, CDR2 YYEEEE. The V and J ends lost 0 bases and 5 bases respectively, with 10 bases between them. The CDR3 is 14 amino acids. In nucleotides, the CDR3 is TGTGCCAGCAGCTTGGTAGGGGCCCTAGATACGCAGTATTTT. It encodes CASSLVGALDTQYF. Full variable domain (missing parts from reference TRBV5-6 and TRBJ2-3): DAGVTQSPTHLIKTRGQQVTLRCSPKSGHDTVSWYQQALGQGPQFIFQYYEEEERQRGNFPDRFSGHQFPNYSSELNVNALLLGDSALYLCASSLVGALDTQYFGPGTRLTVL.

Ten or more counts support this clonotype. CDR3: CASVARGVSSYNEQFF. CDR3 nucleotide sequence: TGCGCCAGCGTCGCGAGGGGAGTAAGCTCCTACAATGAGCAGTTCTTC. The rearrangement uses TRBV5-1 and TRBJ2-1, with D possibly called TRBD1 or TRBD2 (5 bases each). V was shortened by 7 bases and J by 0 bases, with 17 bases between the two germline ends. The CDR3 runs 16 residues. Per the germline V gene, CDR1 is SGHRS and CDR2 is YFSETQ.

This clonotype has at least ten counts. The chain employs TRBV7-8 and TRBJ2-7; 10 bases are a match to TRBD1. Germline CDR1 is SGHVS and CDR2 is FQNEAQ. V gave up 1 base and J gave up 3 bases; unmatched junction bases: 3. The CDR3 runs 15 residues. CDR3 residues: CASSLGRDRGYEQYF. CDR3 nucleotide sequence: TGTGCCAGCAGCTTAGGGAGGGACAGGGGCTACGAGCAGTACTTC.

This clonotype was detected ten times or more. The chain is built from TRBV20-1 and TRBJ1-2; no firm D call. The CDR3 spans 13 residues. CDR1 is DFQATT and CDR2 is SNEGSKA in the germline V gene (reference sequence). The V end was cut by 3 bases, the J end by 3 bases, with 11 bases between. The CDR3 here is CSASSGLDYGYTF. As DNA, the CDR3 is TGCAGTGCTAGTTCAGGATTGGACTATGGCTACACCTTC.

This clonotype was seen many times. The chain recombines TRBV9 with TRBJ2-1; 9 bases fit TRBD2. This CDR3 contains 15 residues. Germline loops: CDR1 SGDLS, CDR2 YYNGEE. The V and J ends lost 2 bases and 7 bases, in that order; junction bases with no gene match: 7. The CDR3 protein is CASSVAGGPLNEQFF. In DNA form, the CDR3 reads TGTGCCAGCAGCGTCGCGGGAGGGCCGTTGAATGAGCAGTTCTTC.

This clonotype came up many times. The CDR3 sequence: CASSKGSPGGYNEQFF. Written as DNA, the CDR3 is TGTGCCAGCAGCAAAGGGTCCCCCGGGGGATACAATGAGCAGTTCTTC. The genes are TRBV21-1 and TRBJ2-1; TRBD1, the table's D call, lacks a check against the DNA. TRBV21-1 is a recognized pseudogene. CDR3 length: 16 residues.